Given below is one T cell receptor beta chain in context. Authors' analysis steps: Estimated nucleated cell counts came from reference gene primer amplification. Measured with immunoSEQ multiplex PCR; TCRdb has only the in-frame clones, and not every one. D and trimming were read from the DNA, whereas the V and J calls and clone size are those reported in that table. This sample has over 200,000 clones; about 88% occur once, and the top ten carry 0.75% to 1%. CDR3 length: 18 amino acids. Germline loops: CDR1 SGHTA, CDR2 FQGNSA. J lost 0 bases, V lost 5 bases, and 11 bases had no gene match. The data originate from a study of blood T cell repertoires in COVID-19. Overall study: In each case, the material was cDNA or gDNA derived from T cells, B-cell-depleted T cells, or PBMCs.

This sequence originates from a woman aged 40-49 years who had recovered from COVID-19. Sequencing input: peripheral blood. The chain employs TRBV7-2 and TRBJ2-1; 9 nucleotides match TRBD1. This CDR3 is CASSPQGQGRGSYNEQFF. CDR3 DNA: TGTGCCAGCAGCCCCCAGGGACAGGGTAGGGGCTCCTACAATGAGCAGTTCTTC. Combining the CDR3 with reference TRBV7-2 and TRBJ2-1 gives the whole variable domain GAGVSQSPSNKVTEKGKDVELRCDPISGHTALYWYRQSLGQGLEFLIYFQGNSAPDKSGLPSDRFSAERTGGSVSTLTIQRTQQEDSAVYLCASSPQGQGRGSYNEQFFGPGTRLTVL.